The 15 T cell receptor beta chains below all came from one sample that was sequenced in a study of Graves' ophthalmopathy and Graves' hyperthyroidism. Amplification from RNA transcripts yielded the TCR beta CDR3 regions. First-round RT-PCR relied on HTBI primers, and a second-round multiplex PCR came next. TCRdb independently ran MiXCR on the multiplex PCR reads; one entry per CDR3 protein. The table records roughly 610,000 distinct CDR3 sequences, 22% of them present only once. Material: peripheral blood. The receptors stem from a woman aged 18-35 years with stable Graves' hyperthyroidism. Some clones in this sample may be carry-over from other donors' samples.

Many counts were recorded for this clonotype. The J gene is TRBJ2-7, the V gene TRBV20-1; D may be TRBD2 (8 bases). V was trimmed by 6 bases and J by 3 bases, leaving 21 bases between them. The CDR3 consists of 15 residues. Germline assignment: CDR1 DFQATT and CDR2 SNEGSKA (reference sequence). CDR3 DNA: TGCAGTGCCCAGGGGGGGGCGGGAGGACGCTACGAGCAGTACTTC. Translation gives CSAQGGAGGRYEQYF.

This clonotype appeared many times. The rearrangement links TRBV7-3 to TRBJ2-2, with 9 bases fitting TRBD2. J was trimmed by 6 bases and V by 2 bases; bases with no gene match: 10. The CDR3 has 17 amino acids. Germline CDR1 SGHTA, CDR2 FQGTGA. CDR3 residues: CASSLEGTSSIAGELFF. The CDR3 DNA reads as TGTGCCAGCAGCTTAGAGGGGACTAGCTCCATCGCCGGGGAGCTGTTTTTT.

This chain connects TRBV24-1 to TRBJ2-5, with D perhaps TRBD1 (7 bases). The length of the CDR3 is 14 residues. CDR1 is KGHDR and CDR2 is SFDVKD in the germline V gene. V lost 3 bases and J 4 bases, leaving 11 bases between the germline ends. CDR3: CATSDVQGGETQYF. CDR3 bases: TGTGCCACCAGTGATGTTCAGGGGGGAGAGACCCAGTACTTC.

In its sample, this clonotype was seen a few times. The chain recombines TRBV28 with TRBJ2-7; TRBD2 agrees at 7 bases. Germline CDR1 reads MDHEN; CDR2 reads SYDVKM. This CDR3 is 14 amino acids long. After removal of 6 bases from V and 2 bases from J, the junction contained 7 bases not matched to a gene. DNA of the CDR3: TGTGCCAGCAGGGGGAGGGATCAAACCTACGAGCAGTACTTC. Protein: CASRGRDQTYEQYF.

This clonotype was observed many times. V usage is TRBV27 and J usage is TRBJ1-6; D not resolved. Between the trimmed V and J ends, which lost 4 bases and 0 bases, there was a span of 16 bases. In germline, CDR1 is MNHEY, CDR2 SMNVEV (reference sequence). The CDR3 is 18 amino acids. The CDR3 bases are TGTGCCAGCAGTTCCGCCCCGGCGGTGAGCTCCTATAATTCACCCCTCCACTTT. Translating it yields CASSSAPAVSSYNSPLHF.

This clonotype was seen many times. This chain links TRBV30 with TRBJ1-3, with 8 nucleotides matching TRBD1. This CDR3 contains 15 residues. V lost 3 bases to trimming and J lost 3 bases; unmatched junction nucleotides: 7. Germline lookup yields CDR1 GTSNPN and CDR2 SVGIG (reference sequence). CDR3 residues: CAWRDRERGGNTIYF. CDR3 nucleotide sequence: TGTGCCTGGAGGGACAGGGAAAGGGGTGGAAACACCATATATTTT.

This clonotype appeared many times. The V call is TRBV6-5, the J call TRBJ1-2; tentatively, D is TRBD1 (5 bases). The CDR3 has 15 amino acids. V lost 11 bases to trimming and J lost 4 bases, with 23 bases between them. Germline V gives CDR1 MNHEY, CDR2 SVGAGI. The chain's CDR3 is CASQWTGGSLYGYTF. For the CDR3, the DNA is TGTGCCTCCCAGTGGACTGGGGGGTCTCTCTATGGCTACACCTTC.

The CDR3, as DNA: TGCGCCAGCAGCTTGCCAGCGGGGGGGGGTTCCTACGAGCAGTACTTC. It yields the protein CASSLPAGGGSYEQYF. The chain is built from TRBV5-1 and TRBJ2-7, with 10 bases aligning to TRBD2. Germline-derived CDR1 and CDR2 are SGHRS and YFSETQ. There are 16 residues in the CDR3. The V gene end was trimmed by 1 base and the J gene end by 1 base; junction bases not matched to a gene: 5.

This chain uses TRBV12-3 or TRBV12-4 with TRBJ1-1; 8 bases agree with TRBD1. This CDR3 is built from 13 residues. The V gene end was trimmed by 4 bases and the J gene end by 4 bases; junction bases not matched to a gene: 2. Written as DNA, the CDR3 is TGTGCCAGCAGTTGGGACAGGCTCACTGAAGCTTTCTTT. As protein: CASSWDRLTEAFF.

This clonotype was recorded a few times. The chain employs TRBV6-2 or TRBV6-3 and TRBJ2-2, with a possible D match to TRBD2 (5 bases). The CDR3 length is 16 residues. Trimming pared 4 bases from V and 0 bases from J, leaving 12 bases between. The germline V gene encodes CDR1 MNHEY and CDR2 SVGEGT. DNA of the CDR3: TGTGCCAGCAGTTTACGGGCGGGCGCGAACACCGGGGAGCTGTTTTTT. It translates to CASSLRAGANTGELFF.

This clonotype was observed many times. The chain links TRBV28 to TRBJ1-2; D is perhaps TRBD1 (6 bases). The CDR3 has 15 residues. The V and J ends lost 3 bases and 8 bases respectively, with 19 bases between them. Germline CDR1 reads MDHEN; CDR2 reads SYDVKM. The CDR3, as DNA: TGTGCCAGCAGTTTCGGTAGTACAGGGCCGGGAGGCTACACCTTC. Amino acids: CASSFGSTGPGGYTF.

This clonotype was observed many times. This rearrangement joins TRBV6-1 to TRBJ1-3, with D possibly TRBD1 on 6 matching bases. The germline V and J ends were trimmed by 2 bases and 8 bases, with 13 bases remaining between them. The CDR3 extends over 14 amino acids. Per the germline V gene, CDR1 is MNHNS and CDR2 is SASEGT. The CDR3 loop is CASSERGARDTIYF. The CDR3 nucleotides read TGTGCCAGCAGTGAAAGGGGGGCGAGGGACACCATATATTTT.

The chain combines TRBV29-1 with TRBJ2-7, with 9 nucleotides matching TRBD1. This CDR3 has 13 residues. In germline, CDR1 is SQVTM, CDR2 ANQGSEA. V lost 6 bases, J lost 1 base, and 4 bases stayed unmatched. DNA of the CDR3: TGCAGCGTCCGGACAGGGGATTCCTACGAGCAGTACTTC. It translates to CSVRTGDSYEQYF.

This clonotype has ten or more counts. The chain recombines TRBV27 with TRBJ2-7, with a possible D match to TRBD1 (6 bases). CDR1 and CDR2 (germline): MNHEY, SMNVEV (reference sequence). Trimming removed 5 bases at V and 0 bases at J, with 20 bases between. CDR3 length equals 17 residues. CDR3 loop: CASSPQTLKTGSYEQYF. CDR3 DNA: TGTGCCAGCAGTCCCCAAACCCTCAAGACAGGCTCCTACGAGCAGTACTTC.

This clonotype was counted only a few times. The CDR3 DNA is TGTGCCACCAGTGATTTGCCCAGGGGTAGTGGCTACACCTTC. Residues: CATSDLPRGSGYTF. The rearrangement uses TRBV24-1 and TRBJ1-2; D may be TRBD1 (6 bases). V dropped 0 bases and J dropped 7 bases, with 11 bases sitting between them. Germline values: CDR1 KGHDR, CDR2 SFDVKD. The length of the CDR3 is 14 residues.